This TCR beta chain was found in a study of blood T cells in healthy people across ages. Study results and caveats: Roughly linearly, TCR beta diversity per million T cells fell as age increased.

The CDR3 runs to 16 residues. V lost 1 base and J lost 2; bases outside the gene matches: 6. Per the germline V gene, CDR1 is SGHRS and CDR2 is YFSETQ. A second PCR, run for roughly 7 to 12 cycles, used a sample-barcoded 5' primer plus a J-beta primer mix. TCRdb reprocessed the 5' RACE reads via MiXCR and lists one record per CDR3 protein. The table has 1.8 million or so distinct CDR3 sequences, roughly two fifths seen once; the top ten hold around 23%. Isolation per sample recovered at least 6 million PBMCs. With respect to this clonotype: Antigen unknown.

The sequencing input was blood. The rearrangement joins TRBV5-1 to TRBJ2-1; 7 bases agree with TRBD1. This TCR was sampled from a human donor in good health. This chain's CDR3 is CASSLLGTVAYNEQFF. DNA of the CDR3: TGCGCCAGCAGCTTGTTAGGGACAGTCGCCTACAATGAGCAGTTCTTC.